This paragraph reports one T cell receptor (beta chain). Generated by immunoSEQ multiplex PCR, the TCRdb table keeps only in-frame clones and is missing some. The table has approximately 2.5 million clones, more than 80% seen once. These data come from a study of shared clonotypes between healthy human individuals. Unmatched junction bases numbered 10, after V lost 7 bases and J lost 7 bases. This CDR3 contains 14 residues. The germline V gene has CDR1 LNHDA and CDR2 SQIVND (reference sequence). Nashville, Tennessee was home to all donors, each a Caucasian adult. This chain links TRBV19 with TRBJ1-5; 7 bases are shared with TRBD1. Sequenced input: naive CD4+ T cells sorted from blood. This sample's subset: CD45RA+ positively selected. This TCR was sampled from a man aged 18 to 29 in good health. The CDR3 sequence: CASTMGTAEQPQHF. The CDR3 DNA is TGTGCCAGTACGATGGGGACAGCGGAACAGCCCCAGCATTTT.